This T cell receptor (beta chain) was documented in a study of cytomegalovirus exposure and HLA in healthy donors (dated by TCRdb to the late 2010s). For the wider study: According to a later analysis, one platform produced both the roughly 130 validation repertoires and the 550 to 800 repertoires of the first cohort. The study was designed to test whether signatures of past pathogen exposure could be identified by cataloging public T cell receptors. Besides the first cohort of hundreds of subjects, a separate validation cohort made up of roughly 120 different subjects was used. The study combined high-throughput TCR immunosequencing, statistical association of individual TCRs with disease status, and machine learning to predict cytomegalovirus infection status.

Libraries were prepared through the immunoSEQ multiplex PCR assay. In the authors' own workflow: A statistical classification framework was developed to diagnose cytomegalovirus status using the catalog of TCR beta chain sequences. Held by TCRdb, this immuneACCESS table contains in-frame sequences only and omits some clones. Under half of the omission traces to an unresolved V gene where checked; the cause of the rest is unknown. Clonal size and the V and J genes are those of that table, whereas D and trimming came from the DNA. This sample lists approximately 150,000 clones; about nine tenths were detected once. The ten largest clones capture roughly 2.5% of the sample. Details on this clone: Its recognized antigen is unknown. Base qualities are not recorded, but no much larger clone differs from it by a single base. This sample also contains other DNA sequences that code for the same CDR3.

General conclusions and limits of the study: While some public TCRs were present in many individuals, most TCR sequences turned up only very rarely across donors. In vitro tests confirmed that three of the cytomegalovirus-associated TCR beta chains recognize cytomegalovirus antigens. Subsequent analysis determined that TCRs grouped into clusters in the first cohort also showed a tendency toward co-occurrence across the approximately 110 validation repertoires, and approximately 93% of cluster scores exceeded 0. According to the authors, the approach could potentially be generalized to other disease states and immunological phenotypes. In the study, about 150 TCR beta chains were listed as associated with cytomegalovirus. Cytomegalovirus status was reported to be diagnosed by the classifier with high specificity and sensitivity in both the original and validation cohorts. All 120 or so repertoires were used to score co-occurrence in the validation cohort in a later analysis, because that analysis had no HLA typing for the cohort.

Separate from the roughly 630-subject first cohort, the validation cohort of more than 90 subjects was the group to which the donors belonged. Sequenced input: PBMCs. The clonotype was recovered from a man aged 18 to 29 in good health and CMV-seropositive.

The CDR3 reads as follows: CATTTAEAFF. The nucleotide sequence reads TGTGCCACAACGACAGCTGAAGCTTTCTTT. The chain uses TRBV2 and TRBJ1-1, and TRBD1 may be the D gene, going by 5 matching bases. Sequences SNHLY (CDR1) and FYNNEI (CDR2) are obtained from the germline V gene. The junction carries 9 bases between V and J, which are trimmed by 10 bases and 6 bases respectively. Its CDR3 holds 10 amino acids, cysteine through phenylalanine. CDR3 DNA only is kept here, 30 bases in frame from base 1.